Shown below are 4 T cell receptor beta chains from a single sample sequenced in a study of blood T cell repertoires in COVID-19. Libraries were prepared by immunoSEQ multiplex PCR; TCRdb keeps only in-frame clonotypes and omits some of them. The sample contains roughly 130,000 clones, approximately 84% of which appear only once. The sequenced material came from peripheral blood. The receptors shown here come from a man in his sixties or seventies with acute or convalescent COVID-19.

The chain combines TRBV3-1 (or the pseudogene TRBV3-2) with TRBJ2-3; 14 nucleotides match TRBD2. Trimming at V came to 4 bases and at J to 4 bases, leaving 7 bases not matched to a gene. The germline gives CDR1 LGHDT, CDR2 YNNKEL (reference sequence). The CDR3 contains 17 residues. The DNA of the CDR3 is TGTGCCAGCAGCCCAACCGGGACTAGCGGGGGTTCAGATACGCAGTATTTT. Its translation is CASSPTGTSGGSDTQYF.

In its sample, this clone was seen once. The chain is built from TRBV10-3 and TRBJ2-1, with D perhaps TRBD2 (7 bases). The V end was cut by 5 bases, the J end by 6 bases, with 14 bases between. The CDR3 loop spans 14 amino acids. Germline V lookup: CDR1 ENHRY, CDR2 SYGVKD. The CDR3 DNA sequence: TGTGCCATCAGTATTGGCGGGGGCCCCAATGAGCAGTTCTTC. Its translation is CAISIGGGPNEQFF.

This chain connects TRBV10-2 to TRBJ1-1; D unresolved. V was trimmed by 5 bases and J by 7 bases, leaving 11 bases between them. This CDR3 is built from 12 residues. Looked up from germline, CDR1 is WSHSY and CDR2 is SAAADI. DNA of the CDR3: TGCGCCAGCAGTCATGGGCCAATTGAAGCTTTCTTT. It specifies CASSHGPIEAFF.

This clone was seen just once. This CDR3 is CASSIRQGALYNEQFF. As DNA, the CDR3 is TGCGCCAGCAGCATACGACAGGGGGCCCTCTACAATGAGCAGTTCTTC. The V call is TRBV5-1, the J call TRBJ2-1, with 10 bases identical to TRBD1. The CDR3 spans 16 residues. With 4 bases clipped from V and 3 bases from J, the junction kept 7 bases outside the gene matches. Germline CDR1 and CDR2: SGHRS and YFSETQ.